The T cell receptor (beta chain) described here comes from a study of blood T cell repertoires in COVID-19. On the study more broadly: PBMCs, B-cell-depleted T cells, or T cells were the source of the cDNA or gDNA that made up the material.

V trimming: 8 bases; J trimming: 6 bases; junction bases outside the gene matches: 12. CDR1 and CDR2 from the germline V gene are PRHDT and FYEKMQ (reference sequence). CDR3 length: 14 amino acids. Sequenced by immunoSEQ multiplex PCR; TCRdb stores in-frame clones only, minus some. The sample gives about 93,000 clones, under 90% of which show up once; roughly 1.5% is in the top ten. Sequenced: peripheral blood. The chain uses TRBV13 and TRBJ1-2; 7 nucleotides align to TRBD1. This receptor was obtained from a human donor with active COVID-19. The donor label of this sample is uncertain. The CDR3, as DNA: TGTGCCAGCGGGGAAACAGGGGACTTTGATGGCTACACCTTC. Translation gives CASGETGDFDGYTF.